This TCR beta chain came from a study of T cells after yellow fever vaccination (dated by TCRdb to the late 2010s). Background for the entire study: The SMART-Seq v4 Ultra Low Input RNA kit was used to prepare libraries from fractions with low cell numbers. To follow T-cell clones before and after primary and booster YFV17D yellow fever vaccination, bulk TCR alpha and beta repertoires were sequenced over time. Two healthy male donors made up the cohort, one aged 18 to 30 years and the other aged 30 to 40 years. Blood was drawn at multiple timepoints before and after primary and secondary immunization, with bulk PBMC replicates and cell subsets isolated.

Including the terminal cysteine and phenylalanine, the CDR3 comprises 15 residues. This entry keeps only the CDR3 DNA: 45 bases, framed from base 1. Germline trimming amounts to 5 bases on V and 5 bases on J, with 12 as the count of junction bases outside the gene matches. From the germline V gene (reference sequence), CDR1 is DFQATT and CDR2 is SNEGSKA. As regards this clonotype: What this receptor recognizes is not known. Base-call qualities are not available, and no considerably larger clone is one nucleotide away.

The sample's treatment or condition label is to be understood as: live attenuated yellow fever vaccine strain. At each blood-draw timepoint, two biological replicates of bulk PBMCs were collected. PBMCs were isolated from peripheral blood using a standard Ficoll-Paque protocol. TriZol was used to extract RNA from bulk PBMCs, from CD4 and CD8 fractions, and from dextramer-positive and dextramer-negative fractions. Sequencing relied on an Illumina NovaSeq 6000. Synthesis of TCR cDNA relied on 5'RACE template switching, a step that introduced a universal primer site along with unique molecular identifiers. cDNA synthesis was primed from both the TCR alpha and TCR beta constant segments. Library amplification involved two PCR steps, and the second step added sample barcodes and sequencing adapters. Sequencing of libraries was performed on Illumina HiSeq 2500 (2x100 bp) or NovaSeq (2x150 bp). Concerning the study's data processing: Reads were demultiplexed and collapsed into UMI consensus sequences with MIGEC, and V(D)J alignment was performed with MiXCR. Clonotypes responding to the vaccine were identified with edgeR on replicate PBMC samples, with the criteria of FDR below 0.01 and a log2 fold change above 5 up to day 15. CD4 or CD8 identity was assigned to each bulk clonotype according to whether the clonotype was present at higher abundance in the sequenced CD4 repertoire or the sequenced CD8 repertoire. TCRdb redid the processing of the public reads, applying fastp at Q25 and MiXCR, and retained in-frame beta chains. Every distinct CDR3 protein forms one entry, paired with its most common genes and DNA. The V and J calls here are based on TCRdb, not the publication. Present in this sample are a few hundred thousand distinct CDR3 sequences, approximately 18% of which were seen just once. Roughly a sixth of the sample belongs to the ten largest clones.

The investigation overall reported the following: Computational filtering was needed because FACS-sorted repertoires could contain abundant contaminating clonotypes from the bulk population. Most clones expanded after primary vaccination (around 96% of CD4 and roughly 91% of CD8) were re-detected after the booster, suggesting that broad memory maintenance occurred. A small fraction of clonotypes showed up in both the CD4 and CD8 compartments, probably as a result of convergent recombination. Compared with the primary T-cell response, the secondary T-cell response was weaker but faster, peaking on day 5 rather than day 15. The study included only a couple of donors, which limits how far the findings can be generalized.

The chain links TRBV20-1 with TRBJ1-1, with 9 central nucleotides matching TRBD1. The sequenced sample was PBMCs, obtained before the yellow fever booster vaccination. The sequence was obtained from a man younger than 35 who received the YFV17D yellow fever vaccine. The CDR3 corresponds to CSASRTGVGRTEAFF. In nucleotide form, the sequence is TGCAGTGCTTCCCGGACAGGGGTGGGGAGAACTGAAGCTTTCTTT.